Below, 21 T cell receptor beta chains from the same sample are listed, as sequenced in a study of T cells in Graves' hyperthyroidism and ophthalmopathy. The CDR3 regions of TCR beta were amplified from RNA transcripts. During a first-round RT-PCR of the TCR CDR3, the HTBI primer set was used. TCRdb reanalysed the multiplex PCR reads using MiXCR and keeps one entry per CDR3 protein. The table lists about 290,000 distinct CDR3 sequences, about an eighth of them singletons, with 7% to 8.5% in the top ten. Sequencing input: blood. The receptors derive from a woman under 40 with Graves' hyperthyroidism that later progressed to Graves' ophthalmopathy.

In its sample, this clonotype was seen a few times. V gene TRBV6-2 or TRBV6-3 combines with J gene TRBJ2-2; 8 bases are shared with TRBD2. Germline V gives CDR1 MNHEY, CDR2 SVGEGT. CDR3 length: 18 amino acids. V was clipped by 4 bases and J by 1 base; unmatched bases: 11. DNA of the CDR3: TGTGCCAGCAGTTCCCCGTTGGAAAGCGGGAGGAACACCGGGGAGCTGTTTTTT. It yields the protein CASSSPLESGRNTGELFF.

Many counts were recorded for this clonotype. The chain joins TRBV30 to TRBJ1-1; the match to TRBD1 covers 8 bases. Germline values: CDR1 GTSNPN, CDR2 SVGIG (reference sequence). The J segment lost 6 bases and the V segment lost 5 bases, leaving 11 bases of the junction unmatched. The CDR3 extends over 14 amino acids. The CDR3 coding sequence is TGTGCCTGGGACCCGGGACAGGAGTTGTCTGAAGCTTTCTTT. Protein sequence: CAWDPGQELSEAFF.

This clonotype was observed at least ten times. V and J are TRBV7-3 and TRBJ2-5, with D possibly matching TRBD2 (5 bases). In germline, CDR1 is SGHTA, CDR2 FQGTGA. V lost 1 base and J lost 1, with 10 bases in between. This CDR3 is 15 amino acids long. The CDR3 DNA reads as TGTGCCAGCAGCTTAAGTCCAGGAGGCCAAGAGACCCAGTACTTC. It specifies CASSLSPGGQETQYF.

In this sample, this clonotype turned up many times. V gene TRBV3-1 combines with J gene TRBJ2-6, with 10 bases identical to TRBD2. Germline V gene data show CDR1 as LGHDT and CDR2 as YNNKEL (reference sequence). This CDR3 is built from 18 residues. V lost 1 base to trimming and J lost 3 bases; unmatched junction nucleotides: 6. The CDR3 is CASSQGVAGGFGANVLTF. In DNA form, the CDR3 reads TGTGCCAGCAGCCAAGGAGTAGCGGGAGGATTTGGGGCCAACGTCCTGACTTTC.

As DNA, the CDR3 is TGTGCCATCAGTGTTGGCGGGGAGGGTTCCCTTGAAAAACTGTTTTTT. It specifies CAISVGGEGSLEKLFF. The V call is TRBV10-3, the J call TRBJ1-4, with D uncertain. The germline V gene has CDR1 ENHRY and CDR2 SYGVKD. This CDR3 has 16 residues. V was clipped by 4 bases and J by 7 bases, with 19 bases between them.

This clonotype was seen ten or more times. The chain links TRBV6-2 or TRBV6-3 to TRBJ1-2; TRBD1 agrees at 10 bases. From germline, CDR1 is MNHEY and CDR2 SVGEGT. The trim removed 5 bases at V and 14 bases at J, leaving 17 bases unmatched. The CDR3 is 15 amino acids. In DNA, the CDR3 is TGTGCCAGCAGTCGCCCGGGACAGGGGATTTCGGGCGCAACCTTC. It specifies CASSRPGQGISGATF.

This clonotype was seen ten or more times. The chain recombines TRBV24-1 with TRBJ2-1; D unresolved. CDR1 is KGHDR, CDR2 SFDVKD, per germline. The CDR3 has 16 amino acids. Trimming removed 2 bases at V and 5 bases at J, with 15 bases between. CDR3 in DNA: TGTGCCACCAGTGATTCCCTTAGTTGGGCGCACAATGAGCAGTTCTTC. This codes for CATSDSLSWAHNEQFF.

This clonotype appeared many times. The genes are TRBV3-1 and TRBJ2-1; D ambiguous. Trimming stripped 1 base from V and 3 bases from J, with 10 bases between. The germline V gene has CDR1 LGHDT and CDR2 YNNKEL (reference sequence). The CDR3 is 15 residues long. The CDR3 spells CASSQGRTIYNEQFF. DNA of the CDR3: TGTGCCAGCAGCCAAGGGCGGACCATCTACAATGAGCAGTTCTTC.

The sample holds many counts of this clonotype. This CDR3 reads CASSAGGNEQYF. The CDR3 DNA reads as TGTGCCAGCAGTGCCGGAGGCAACGAGCAGTACTTC. The chain recombines TRBV2 with TRBJ2-7; D might be TRBD2 (5 bases). The CDR3 is 12 residues long. CDR1 is SNHLY, CDR2 FYNNEI, per germline. V was clipped by 4 bases and J by 5 bases, with 9 bases between them.

This clonotype was seen a few times. As the CDR3 is not closed by the conserved phenylalanine or tryptophan, this likely results from a read error. The chain uses TRBV6-5 and TRBJ1-1, with D hard to call. The CDR3 runs to 13 residues. V was cut by 0 bases and J by 7 bases, with 9 bases left in between. The germline V gene has CDR1 MNHEY and CDR2 SVGAGI. The CDR3 spells CASSYSNSYEAFL. The CDR3 DNA is TGTGCCAGCAGTTACTCAAACTCGTATGAAGCTTTCCTT.

The J gene is TRBJ2-3, the V gene TRBV4-1; either TRBD1 or TRBD2 may supply D (6 bases each). V lost 1 base to trimming and J lost 3 bases, with 17 bases between them. Germline lookup yields CDR1 MGHRA and CDR2 YSYEKL. The CDR3 has 17 amino acids. The CDR3 loop reads CASSQGGPGASTDTQYF. As DNA, the CDR3 is TGCGCCAGCAGCCAAGGGGGGCCGGGAGCGTCGACAGATACGCAGTATTTT.

This clonotype was counted only a few times. The V and J genes are TRBV6-2 or TRBV6-3 and TRBJ1-2; D is ambiguous. Germline values: CDR1 MNHEY, CDR2 SVGEGT. The CDR3 covers 13 residues. Trimming stripped 0 bases from V and 8 bases from J, with 10 bases between. In nucleotides, the CDR3 is TGTGCCAGCAGTTACTCCGGGAAGACAGGCTACACCTTC. Its translation is CASSYSGKTGYTF.

The sample holds many counts of this clonotype. J is TRBJ2-3 and V is TRBV7-3; a weak D match, TRBD2 (5 bases). The CDR3 consists of 13 residues. Trimming took off 5 bases at V and 3 bases at J, with 9 bases between the two ends. Germline V gene data show CDR1 as SGHTA and CDR2 as FQGTGA. In nucleotides, the CDR3 is TGTGCCAGCAGCAACCGGGGAACAGATACGCAGTATTTT. Translated, it gives CASSNRGTDTQYF.

This clonotype was observed a handful of times. Just one base apart from a much larger clone, this may be a read error. The chain employs TRBV11-2 and TRBJ2-7; D possibly corresponds to TRBD1 (5 bases). The germline gives CDR1 SGHAT, CDR2 FQNNGV. CDR3 length: 13 residues. The germline V and J ends were trimmed by 7 bases and 5 bases, with 15 bases remaining between them. The CDR3 DNA sequence: TGTGCCAGCACCAAGGGGCTAACTAACGAGCAGTACTTC. The encoded protein is CASTKGLTNEQYF.

This clonotype was seen repeatedly, ten times or more. The chain has TRBV27 and TRBJ2-7; TRBD1 matches 7 bases. In germline, CDR1 is MNHEY, CDR2 SMNVEV (reference sequence). CDR3 size: 15 residues. V was clipped by 0 bases and J by 3 bases; unmatched bases: 5. The CDR3 protein is CASSLSIQGRYEQYF. The CDR3 DNA reads TGTGCCAGCAGTTTATCGATACAGGGGCGCTACGAGCAGTACTTC.

This rearrangement joins TRBV10-3 to TRBJ2-1, with TRBD2 matching over 9 bases. Germline V gene lookup returns CDR1 ENHRY and CDR2 SYGVKD. This CDR3 spans 14 amino acids. Losses at the gene ends were 5 bases for V and 4 bases for J; bases not matched to a gene: 3. The CDR3 bases are TGTGCCATCAGTCTTAGCGGGAGATACAATGAGCAGTTCTTC. Translated, it gives CAISLSGRYNEQFF.

This clonotype was counted ten times or more. The chain uses TRBV6-2 or TRBV6-3 and TRBJ2-7; D unclear. The CDR3 runs to 15 residues. Germline V gene data show CDR1 as MNHEY and CDR2 as SVGEGT. The V and J ends lost 2 bases and 3 bases respectively, with 14 bases between them. The CDR3, as DNA: TGTGCCAGCAGTTACCTTGACCCGGGCGGCTACGAGCAGTACTTC. Translating it yields CASSYLDPGGYEQYF.

The rearrangement joins TRBV4-3 to TRBJ2-3; 7 bases are shared with TRBD1. With V trimmed by 0 bases and J by 2 bases, 5 bases remained unmatched. This CDR3 spans 16 amino acids. CDR1 is LGHNA and CDR2 is YSLEER in the germline V gene. The CDR3 loop is CASSQDRQGYTDTQYF. In nucleotides, the CDR3 is TGCGCCAGCAGCCAAGATAGACAGGGTTACACAGATACGCAGTATTTT.

This clonotype was detected ten times or more. The chain links TRBV7-2 to TRBJ1-2; D is perhaps TRBD1 (5 bases). V was cut by 2 bases and J by 3 bases, with 19 bases left in between. Germline V CDR1 and CDR2: SGHTA, FQGNSA. The CDR3 has 17 residues. CDR3 amino acids: CASSLFLGGGRDYGYTF. Here the CDR3 DNA reads TGTGCCAGCAGCTTATTTTTGGGCGGGGGAAGAGACTATGGCTACACCTTC.

Comments on this clonotype: Since the CDR3 does not end with the conserved phenylalanine or tryptophan, this likely comes from a read error. This chain links TRBV19 with TRBJ2-1, with 9 bases identical to TRBD2. Germline CDR1 LNHDA, CDR2 SQIVND (reference sequence). The J segment lost 5 bases and the V segment lost 4 bases, leaving 6 bases of the junction unmatched. The CDR3 extends over 15 amino acids. As DNA, the CDR3 is TGTGCCAGTAGTACCCTAGCGGGGTTCAACAATGAGCAGTTCCTC. This sequence encodes CASSTLAGFNNEQFL.

This clonotype was seen ten or more times. J is TRBJ1-2 and V is TRBV29-1; D remains unclear. The germline gives CDR1 SQVTM, CDR2 ANQGSEA. This CDR3 comprises 13 residues. V was clipped by 5 bases and J by 8 bases, with 18 bases between them. CDR3 sequence reads: CSVQPRTLEGYTF. CDR3 in DNA: TGCAGCGTTCAGCCCAGGACCCTGGAGGGCTACACCTTC.